This T cell receptor (beta chain) was captured in a study of blood T cell repertoires in COVID-19. V was clipped by 3 bases and J by 5 bases, with 14 bases between them. This CDR3 comprises 14 residues. CDR1 and CDR2 from the germline V gene are MDHEN and SYDVKM. In the authors' methods: Scientists estimated how many nucleated cells there were by amplifying reference gene primers. Generated by immunoSEQ multiplex PCR, the TCRdb table keeps only in-frame clones and is missing some. V and J calls plus clone size are reproduced from that table; the DNA served to infer D and trimming. The table lists 150,000 to 200,000 clones, roughly 87% of them singletons.

The chain is built from TRBV28 and TRBJ2-7; D is ambiguous. The receptor comes from a human donor in a cohort sampled during active COVID-19. The sequencing sample was made of peripheral blood. This CDR3 reads CASSFVGITNEQYF. Written as DNA, the CDR3 is TGTGCCAGCAGTTTTGTCGGTATAACGAACGAGCAGTACTTC.